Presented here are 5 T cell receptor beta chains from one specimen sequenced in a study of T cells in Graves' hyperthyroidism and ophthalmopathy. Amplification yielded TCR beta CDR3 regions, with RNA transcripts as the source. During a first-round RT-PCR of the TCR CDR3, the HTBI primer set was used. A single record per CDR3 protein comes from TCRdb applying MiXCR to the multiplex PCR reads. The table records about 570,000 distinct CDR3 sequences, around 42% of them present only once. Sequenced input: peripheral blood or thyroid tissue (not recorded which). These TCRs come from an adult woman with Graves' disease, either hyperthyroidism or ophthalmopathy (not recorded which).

The CDR3 here is CAISEGGGNNQPQHF. The DNA of the CDR3 is TGTGCCATCAGTGAAGGAGGGGGGAACAATCAGCCCCAGCATTTT. V is TRBV10-3 and J is TRBJ1-5, with D maybe TRBD1 (6 bases). Germline loops: CDR1 ENHRY, CDR2 SYGVKD. The length of the CDR3 is 15 residues. V gave up 3 bases and J gave up 3 bases, with 12 bases separating them.

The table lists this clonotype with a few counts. CDR3 amino acids: CASSGGIRDTQYF. The CDR3 DNA reads as TGTGCCAGCAGCGGAGGGATCCGGGATACGCAGTATTTT. The rearrangement uses TRBV13 and TRBJ2-3, with D tentatively TRBD2 (6 bases). CDR1 PRHDT and CDR2 FYEKMQ come from the germline V gene (reference sequence). V shed 5 bases and J shed 6 bases, with 12 bases lying between them. The CDR3 totals 13 residues. Variable domain in full (rest from reference TRBV13 and TRBJ2-3): AAGVIQSPRHLIKEKRETATLKCYPIPRHDTVYWYQQGPGQDPQFLISFYEKMQSDKGSIPDRFSAQQFSDYHSELNMSSLELGDSALYFCASSGGIRDTQYFGPGTRLTVL.

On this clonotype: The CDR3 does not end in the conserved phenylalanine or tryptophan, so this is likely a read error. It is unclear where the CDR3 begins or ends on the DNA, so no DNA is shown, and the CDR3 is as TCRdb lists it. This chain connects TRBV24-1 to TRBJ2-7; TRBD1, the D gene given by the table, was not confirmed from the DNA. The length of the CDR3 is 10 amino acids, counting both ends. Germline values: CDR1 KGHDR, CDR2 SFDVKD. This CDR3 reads CATSLDKSSL.

CDR3 nucleotides: TGTGCCTGGAGCCAACAGGCGGAAGGAAACACCATATATTTT. This codes for CAWSQQAEGNTIYF. This chain links TRBV19 with TRBJ1-3, with a tentative D call TRBD1 (5 bases). The CDR3 has 14 residues. The germline V and J ends were trimmed by 11 bases and 4 bases, with 18 bases remaining between them. The germline CDR1 and CDR2 sequences are LNHDA and SQIVND (reference sequence).

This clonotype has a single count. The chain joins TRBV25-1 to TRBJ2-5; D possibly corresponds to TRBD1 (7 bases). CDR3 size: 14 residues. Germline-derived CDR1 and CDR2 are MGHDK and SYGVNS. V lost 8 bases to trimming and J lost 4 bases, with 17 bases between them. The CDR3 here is CASEDQGGLETQYF. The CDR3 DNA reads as TGTGCCAGCGAGGACCAGGGGGGCCTAGAGACCCAGTACTTC.